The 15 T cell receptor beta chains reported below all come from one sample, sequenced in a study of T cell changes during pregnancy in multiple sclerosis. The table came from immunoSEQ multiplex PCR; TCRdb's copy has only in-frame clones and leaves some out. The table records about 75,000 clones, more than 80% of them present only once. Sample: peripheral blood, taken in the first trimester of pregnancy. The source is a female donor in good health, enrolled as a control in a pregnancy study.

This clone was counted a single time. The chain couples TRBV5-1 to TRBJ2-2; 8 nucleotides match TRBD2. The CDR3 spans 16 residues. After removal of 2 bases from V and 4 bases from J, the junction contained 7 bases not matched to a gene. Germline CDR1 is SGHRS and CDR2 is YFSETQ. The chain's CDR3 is CASSLGTSQSTGELFF. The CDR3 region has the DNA TGCGCCAGCAGCTTAGGGACTAGTCAAAGCACCGGGGAGCTGTTTTTT.

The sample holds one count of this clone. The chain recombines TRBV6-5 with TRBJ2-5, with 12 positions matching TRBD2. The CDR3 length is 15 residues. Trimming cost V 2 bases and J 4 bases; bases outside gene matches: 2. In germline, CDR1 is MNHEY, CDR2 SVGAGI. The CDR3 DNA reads TGTGCCAGCAGTTACCCGGGACTAGCGGGAGAGACCCAGTACTTC. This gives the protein CASSYPGLAGETQYF.

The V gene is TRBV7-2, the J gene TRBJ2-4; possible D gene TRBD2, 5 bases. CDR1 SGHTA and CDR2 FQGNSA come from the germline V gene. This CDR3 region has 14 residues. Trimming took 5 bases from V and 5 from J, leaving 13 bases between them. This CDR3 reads CASSPDYQENIQYF. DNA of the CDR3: TGTGCCAGCAGCCCCGACTACCAAGAAAACATTCAGTACTTC.

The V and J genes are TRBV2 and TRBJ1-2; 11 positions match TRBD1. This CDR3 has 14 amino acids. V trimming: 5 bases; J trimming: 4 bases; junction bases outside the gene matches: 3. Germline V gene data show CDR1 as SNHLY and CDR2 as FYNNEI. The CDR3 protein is CASSRTGGGYGYTF. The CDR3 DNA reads TGTGCCAGCAGTAGGACAGGGGGCGGCTATGGCTACACCTTC.

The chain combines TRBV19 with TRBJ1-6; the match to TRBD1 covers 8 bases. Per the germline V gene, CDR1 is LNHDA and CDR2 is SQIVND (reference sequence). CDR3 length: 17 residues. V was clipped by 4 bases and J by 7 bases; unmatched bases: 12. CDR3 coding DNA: TGTGCCAGTAGTACATCAGGGGGCGCGCTCCCCAATTCACCCCTCCACTTT. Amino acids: CASSTSGGALPNSPLHF. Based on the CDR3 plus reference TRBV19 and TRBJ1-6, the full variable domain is DGGITQSPKYLFRKEGQNVTLSCEQNLNHDAMYWYRQDPGQGLRLIYYSQIVNDFQKGDIAEGYSVSREKKESFPLTVTSAQKNPTAFYLCASSTSGGALPNSPLHFGNGTRLTVT.

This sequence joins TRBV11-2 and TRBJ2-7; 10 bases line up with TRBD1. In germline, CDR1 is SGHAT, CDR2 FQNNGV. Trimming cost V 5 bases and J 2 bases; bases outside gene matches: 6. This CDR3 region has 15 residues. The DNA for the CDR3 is TGTGCCAGCAGCCCCGCCGGGACAGGGGCCTACGAGCAGTACTTC. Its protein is CASSPAGTGAYEQYF.

The CDR3 nucleotides read TGTGCCAGCAGCTTAGCCAGGGGTAGCACTGAAGCTTTCTTT. This gives the protein CASSLARGSTEAFF. The chain joins TRBV7-8 to TRBJ1-1, with D possibly matching TRBD1 (6 bases). With 0 bases removed from V and 4 bases from J, the gap between germline ends came to 9 bases. Germline lookup yields CDR1 SGHVS and CDR2 FQNEAQ. This CDR3 has 14 amino acids.

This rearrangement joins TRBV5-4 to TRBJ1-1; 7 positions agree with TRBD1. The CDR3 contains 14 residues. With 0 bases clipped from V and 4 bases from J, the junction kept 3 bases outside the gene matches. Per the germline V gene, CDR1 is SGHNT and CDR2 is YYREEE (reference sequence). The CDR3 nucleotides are TGTGCCAGCAGCTTGGACAGGGGAGTCACTGAAGCTTTCTTT. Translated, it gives CASSLDRGVTEAFF. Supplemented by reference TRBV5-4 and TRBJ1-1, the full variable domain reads ETGVTQSPTHLIKTRGQQVTLRCSSQSGHNTVSWYQQALGQGPQFIFQYYREEENGRGNFPPRFSGLQFPNYSSELNVNALELDDSALYLCASSLDRGVTEAFFGQGTRLTVV.

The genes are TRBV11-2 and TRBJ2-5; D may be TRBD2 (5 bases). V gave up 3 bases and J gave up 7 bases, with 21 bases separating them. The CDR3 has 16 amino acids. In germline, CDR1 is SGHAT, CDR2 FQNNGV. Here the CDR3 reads CASSFERNPDVWTQYF. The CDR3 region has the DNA TGTGCCAGCAGCTTCGAGCGGAACCCGGACGTTTGGACCCAGTACTTC.

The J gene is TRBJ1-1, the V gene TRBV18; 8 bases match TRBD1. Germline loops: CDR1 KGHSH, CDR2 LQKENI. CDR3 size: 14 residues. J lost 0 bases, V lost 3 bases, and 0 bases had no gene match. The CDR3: CASSPDRVNTEAFF. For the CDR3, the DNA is TGTGCCAGCTCACCGGACAGGGTGAACACTGAAGCTTTCTTT. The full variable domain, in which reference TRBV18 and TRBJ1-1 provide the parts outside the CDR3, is NAGVMQNPRHLVRRRGQEARLRCSPMKGHSHVYWYRQLPEEGLKFMVYLQKENIIDESGMPKERFSAEFPKEGPSILRIQQVVRGDSAAYFCASSPDRVNTEAFFGQGTRLTVV.

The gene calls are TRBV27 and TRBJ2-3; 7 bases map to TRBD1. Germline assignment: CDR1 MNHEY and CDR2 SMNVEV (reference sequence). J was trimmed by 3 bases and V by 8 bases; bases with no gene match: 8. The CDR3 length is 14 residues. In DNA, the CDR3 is TGTGCCAGCGGTCGACAGGGCGGTACAGATACGCAGTATTTT. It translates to CASGRQGGTDTQYF.

DNA of the CDR3: TGCGCCAGCAGCTTCCAGACAGGGAACTCACCCCTCCACTTT. Translation gives CASSFQTGNSPLHF. The rearrangement joins TRBV5-1 to TRBJ1-6, with 7 bases fitting TRBD1. The CDR3 totals 14 residues. The junction had 6 bases not matched to a gene; V was cut back by 2 bases and J by 10 bases. Germline V lookup: CDR1 SGHRS, CDR2 YFSETQ.

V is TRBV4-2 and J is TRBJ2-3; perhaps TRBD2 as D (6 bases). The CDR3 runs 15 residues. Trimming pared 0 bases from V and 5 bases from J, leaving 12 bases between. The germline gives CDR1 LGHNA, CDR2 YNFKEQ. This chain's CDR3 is CASSQEQTSGDTQYF. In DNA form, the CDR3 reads TGTGCCAGCAGCCAAGAGCAGACTAGTGGAGATACGCAGTATTTT.

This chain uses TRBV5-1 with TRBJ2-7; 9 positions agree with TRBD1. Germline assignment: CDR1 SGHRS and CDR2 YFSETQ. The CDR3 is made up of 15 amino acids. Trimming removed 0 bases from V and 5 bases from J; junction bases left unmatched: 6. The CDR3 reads CASSLEGQGTDEQYF. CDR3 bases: TGCGCCAGCAGCTTGGAAGGACAGGGGACCGACGAGCAGTACTTC.

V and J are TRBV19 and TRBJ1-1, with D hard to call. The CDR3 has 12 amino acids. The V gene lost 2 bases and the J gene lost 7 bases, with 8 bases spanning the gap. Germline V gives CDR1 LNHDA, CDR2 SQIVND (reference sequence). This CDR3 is CASSITRGEAFF. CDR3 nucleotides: TGTGCCAGTAGTATAACCCGGGGTGAAGCTTTCTTT.